The 16 T cell receptor beta chains in this list originate from one sample, sequenced in a study of blood T cell repertoires in COVID-19. Libraries were prepared by immunoSEQ multiplex PCR; TCRdb keeps only in-frame clonotypes and omits some of them. Here the sample spans 190,000 or so clones, less than 95% being singletons. The material sequenced was peripheral blood. These receptors were collected from a man aged 30-40 years with COVID-19, enrolled during active disease.

This sequence joins TRBV6-5 and TRBJ2-2; tentatively, D is TRBD1 (5 bases). Between the trimmed V and J ends, which lost 7 bases and 0 bases, there was a span of 12 bases. The CDR3 is made up of 15 amino acids. The V gene's germline CDR1 is MNHEY and CDR2 SVGAGI. CDR3 DNA: TGTGCCAGCACCGTGGACACCTCGAACACCGGGGAGCTGTTTTTT. It is translated as CASTVDTSNTGELFF.

The CDR3 here is CASSLPTAQETQYF. CDR3 bases: TGTGCCAGCAGCTTGCCGACAGCTCAAGAGACCCAGTACTTC. The chain combines TRBV5-4 with TRBJ2-5; D possibly corresponds to TRBD1 (5 bases). The CDR3 consists of 14 residues. The ends were cut back, 1 base at V and 2 bases at J, with 9 bases in the middle. Germline V gene lookup returns CDR1 SGHNT and CDR2 YYREEE (reference sequence).

The gene calls are TRBV11-3 and TRBJ1-2, with TRBD1 matching 9 bases. The V segment lost 1 base and the J segment 4 bases; nucleotides outside the gene matches: 7. This CDR3 comprises 16 residues. CDR1 and CDR2 (germline): SGHNT, YENEEA. This chain's CDR3 is CASSLGYRGPGYGYTF. Here the CDR3 DNA reads TGTGCCAGCAGCTTAGGATACAGGGGGCCAGGCTATGGCTACACCTTC.

DNA for the CDR3: TGTGCCAGCAGCCCCGGCAGGGCTAGCGGGGAGGAGACCCAGTACTTC. Amino acids: CASSPGRASGEETQYF. The chain joins TRBV7-3 to TRBJ2-5, with 9 bases lining up with TRBD2. CDR1 SGHTA and CDR2 FQGTGA come from the germline V gene. Trimming at V came to 5 bases and at J to 5 bases, leaving 12 bases not matched to a gene. This CDR3 comprises 16 residues.

The chain recombines TRBV29-1 with TRBJ1-2; TRBD1 agrees at 7 bases. The V gene's germline CDR1 is SQVTM and CDR2 ANQGSEA. Trimming removed 7 bases from V and 3 bases from J; junction bases left unmatched: 5. This CDR3 contains 12 residues. The CDR3 DNA is TGCAGCGCTGATGGACAGGACTATGGCTACACCTTC. Protein product: CSADGQDYGYTF.

The chain recombines TRBV19 with TRBJ1-1, with D hard to call. CDR3 size: 13 residues. Germline CDR1 LNHDA, CDR2 SQIVND (reference sequence). V lost 3 bases and J lost 5, with 10 bases in between. The CDR3, as DNA: TGTGCCAGTAGTATGGACCGAGGGACTGAAGCTTTCTTT. Its translation: CASSMDRGTEAFF.

The chain is built from TRBV7-9 and TRBJ2-1; 7 bases are a match to TRBD2. Trimming removed 4 bases from V and 3 bases from J; junction bases left unmatched: 9. The length of the CDR3 is 16 residues. Germline V lookup: CDR1 SEHNR, CDR2 FQNEAQ (reference sequence). The CDR3 nucleotides are TGTGCCAGCAGCTCAGATACTAGCGCCCTCTACAATGAGCAGTTCTTC. It specifies CASSSDTSALYNEQFF.

The CDR3 region has the DNA TGCAGCCCAGGGGGCGCCTATGGCTACACCTTC. Translation: CSPGGAYGYTF. The chain uses TRBV20-1 and TRBJ1-2, with 8 nucleotides matching TRBD1. Germline V gene data show CDR1 as DFQATT and CDR2 as SNEGSKA (reference sequence). The length of the CDR3 is 11 residues.

J is TRBJ2-7 and V is TRBV30; possible D gene TRBD2, 5 bases. V shed 3 bases and J shed 9 bases, with 18 bases lying between them. The CDR3 is 13 amino acids. The germline V gene has CDR1 GTSNPN and CDR2 SVGIG (reference sequence). Here the CDR3 reads CAWSPGPTRGQYF. CDR3 nucleotide sequence: TGTGCCTGGAGCCCAGGACCTACCCGGGGGCAGTACTTC.

This chain joins TRBV10-1 and TRBJ2-2; TRBD2 matches at 12 bases. This CDR3 is built from 17 residues. J was trimmed by 1 base and V by 6 bases; bases with no gene match: 6. CDR1 and CDR2 from the germline V gene are WNHNN and SYGVQD (reference sequence). The DNA of the CDR3 is TGCGCCAGCAGCGAGACTAGCGGGGGCCGGAACACCGGGGAGCTGTTTTTT. Its protein is CASSETSGGRNTGELFF.

The chain carries TRBV5-1 and TRBJ2-5, with D maybe TRBD1 (8 bases). Trimming took 1 base from V and 5 from J, leaving 18 bases between them. The CDR3 runs 16 residues. Germline lookup yields CDR1 SGHRS and CDR2 YFSETQ. The CDR3: CASSLPSGQGGETQYF. CDR3 bases: TGCGCCAGCAGCTTGCCCTCCGGACAGGGAGGGGAGACCCAGTACTTC.

The chain carries TRBV7-2 and TRBJ1-2; the D is unclear. V was trimmed by 5 bases and J by 7 bases, leaving 17 bases between them. Looked up from germline, CDR1 is SGHTA and CDR2 is FQGNSA. CDR3 length equals 14 residues. CDR3 loop: CASSLYLETGGYTF. CDR3 bases: TGTGCCAGCAGCCTATACCTTGAAACGGGTGGCTACACCTTC.

The V and J genes are TRBV5-4 and TRBJ2-1, with unresolved D. Germline V gene sequence: CDR1 SGHNT, CDR2 YYREEE (reference sequence). This CDR3 has 16 amino acids. V lost 1 base and J lost 0, with 11 bases in between. As DNA, the CDR3 is TGTGCCAGCAGCTTGTTGGCAGGAAGCTCCTACAATGAGCAGTTCTTC. Translated, it gives CASSLLAGSSYNEQFF.

This chain links TRBV15 with TRBJ2-7; the D is unclear. The CDR3 has 14 amino acids. Germline V gene data show CDR1 as LNHNV and CDR2 as YYDKDF (reference sequence). V lost 4 bases to trimming and J lost 2 bases, with 12 bases between them. This CDR3 reads CATSTHDTTYEQYF. Written as DNA, the CDR3 is TGTGCCACCAGCACTCATGACACCACCTACGAGCAGTACTTC.

This chain links TRBV28 with TRBJ1-4; D ambiguous. V shed 10 bases and J shed 5 bases, with 17 bases lying between them. Germline loops: CDR1 MDHEN, CDR2 SYDVKM. The CDR3 sequence is 14 residues long. The CDR3 sequence is CATALGARNEKLFF. In DNA form, the CDR3 reads TGTGCCACGGCCTTGGGTGCGAGGAATGAAAAACTGTTTTTT.

CDR3 protein: CASSVDTGRNYGYTF. CDR3 coding DNA: TGTGCCAGCAGCGTAGATACAGGGCGTAACTATGGCTACACCTTC. This chain links TRBV9 with TRBJ1-2, with D possibly TRBD1 on 6 matching bases. The V gene's germline CDR1 is SGDLS and CDR2 YYNGEE. The CDR3 loop spans 15 amino acids. The ends were cut back, 0 bases at V and 1 base at J, with 10 bases in the middle. Together with reference TRBV9 and TRBJ1-2, the CDR3 gives the full variable domain: DSGVTQTPKHLITATGQRVTLRCSPRSGDLSVYWYQQSLDQGLQFLIQYYNGEERAKGNILERFSAQQFPDLHSELNLSSLELGDSALYFCASSVDTGRNYGYTFGSGTRLTVV.